The clone carrying this TCR beta chain was observed a few times. This sample is drawn from a study of identical twins. A universal primer site arose from template switching, and cDNA bore unique molecular identifiers. TCRdb analysed the 5' RACE reads with MiXCR anew, one entry per CDR3 protein. The data show some 200,000 distinct CDR3 sequences, roughly 7.5% seen once. V dropped 0 bases and J dropped 1 base, with 15 bases sitting between them. The CDR3 totals 17 residues. Germline CDR1 and CDR2: SGHVS and FNYEAQ. These records were also assigned to another study, of yellow fever vaccine responses in identical twins.

Sequencing was done on a sample of memory (CD45RO+) T cells sorted from blood. The clonotype comes from a woman between 18 and 30 years old in good health. The chain joins TRBV7-6 to TRBJ1-1; D perhaps matches TRBD1 (6 bases). The CDR3 DNA reads as TGTGCCAGCAGCTTAGCGAGCGGACAGCTGGCGAACACTGAAGCTTTCTTT. Amino acid sequence: CASSLASGQLANTEAFF.